The 20 T cell receptor beta chains presented below share a single source sample, sequenced in a study of blood T cell repertoires in COVID-19. The assay was immunoSEQ multiplex PCR, and TCRdb's table has in-frame clones only and misses some. The sample holds tens of thousands of clones, more than 60% seen once. Material: peripheral blood. These receptors originate from a woman in her sixties or seventies with acute or convalescent COVID-19.

The gene calls are TRBV7-9 and TRBJ2-2; D is ambiguous. V gave up 5 bases and J gave up 1 base, with 8 bases separating them. The germline V gene encodes CDR1 SEHNR and CDR2 FQNEAQ (reference sequence). The CDR3 is 14 residues long. CDR3 amino acids: CASSQTQNTGELFF. CDR3 in DNA: TGTGCCAGCAGCCAGACTCAGAACACCGGGGAGCTGTTTTTT.

The V gene is TRBV24-1, the J gene TRBJ2-5; D call uncertain. Trimming shortened V by 0 bases and J by 7 bases, and 11 bases separated the two germline ends. The length of the CDR3 is 14 residues. Per the germline V gene, CDR1 is KGHDR and CDR2 is SFDVKD. The CDR3: CATSDLGLDGTQYF. Here the CDR3 DNA reads TGTGCCACCAGTGATTTGGGCCTAGATGGGACCCAGTACTTC.

The J gene is TRBJ1-5, the V gene TRBV6-6; D is unclear. This CDR3 region has 14 residues. Trimming took 4 bases from V and 0 from J, leaving 7 bases between them. Germline V gene data show CDR1 as MNHNY and CDR2 as SVGAGI (reference sequence). The CDR3 is CASSSLSSNQPQHF. The CDR3 DNA follows: TGTGCCAGCAGTTCCCTATCTAGCAATCAGCCCCAGCATTTT.

The rearrangement links TRBV7-8 to TRBJ2-7; tentatively, D is TRBD1 (5 bases). V shed 5 bases and J shed 2 bases, with 13 bases lying between them. The CDR3 consists of 14 residues. CDR1 is SGHVS and CDR2 is FQNEAQ in the germline V gene. In DNA, the CDR3 is TGTGCCAGCAGCGCGGACATCCTCACCTACGAGCAGTACTTC. Translation gives CASSADILTYEQYF.

The chain couples TRBV27 to TRBJ1-1; D gene unclear. Per germline, CDR1 MNHEY and CDR2 SMNVEV (reference sequence). V lost 6 bases and J 1 base, leaving 15 bases between the germline ends. The CDR3 spans 15 residues. CDR3 sequence reads: CASRSLGVWNTEAFF. As DNA, the CDR3 is TGTGCCAGCAGGTCTCTCGGGGTATGGAACACTGAAGCTTTCTTT.

This chain connects TRBV3-1 (or the pseudogene TRBV3-2) to TRBJ1-5; D is uncertain. CDR3 length equals 14 residues. Germline V lookup: CDR1 LGHDT, CDR2 YNNKEL (reference sequence). V was pared by 2 bases and J by 0 bases, with 5 bases between. The CDR3 bases are TGTGCCAGCAGCCAAACTGGTAGCAATCAGCCCCAGCATTTT. Its protein is CASSQTGSNQPQHF.

The rearrangement joins TRBV19 to TRBJ1-4; 8 nucleotides agree with TRBD1. Trimming at V came to 5 bases and at J to 10 bases, leaving 6 bases not matched to a gene. In germline, CDR1 is LNHDA, CDR2 SQIVND (reference sequence). The CDR3 length is 13 residues. DNA for the CDR3: TGTGCCAGTAGTCCGCAGGGGGCCCGAAAACTGTTTTTT. Its protein product is CASSPQGARKLFF.

This chain uses TRBV19 with TRBJ2-7; TRBD1 matches at 10 bases. The V and J ends lost 5 bases and 3 bases, in that order; junction bases with no gene match: 4. The CDR3 has 14 amino acids. Germline loops: CDR1 LNHDA, CDR2 SQIVND (reference sequence). The CDR3 protein is CASSLRTGGYEQYF. CDR3 DNA: TGTGCCAGTAGTCTGCGGACAGGGGGCTACGAGCAGTACTTC.

This chain joins TRBV11-2 and TRBJ2-7; 8 bases align to TRBD1. V lost 3 bases, J lost 3 bases, and 7 bases stayed unmatched. CDR3 length: 15 residues. The germline gives CDR1 SGHAT, CDR2 FQNNGV. CDR3 DNA: TGTGCCAGCAGCTTGGAGGGACAGGTGATCTACGAGCAGTACTTC. Its protein is CASSLEGQVIYEQYF.

This clone showed up just once. The junction shows a germline mismatch at one end, possibly a read error. The chain is built from TRBV7-2 and TRBJ2-2, with 9 bases identical to TRBD2. The CDR3 contains 16 residues. Germline CDR1 SGHTA, CDR2 FQGNSA. The DNA of the CDR3 is TGTGCCAGCAGCTTAAGGGGTAGCGGGGGCCCAGGGGGGCTGTTTTTT. It specifies CASSLRGSGGPGGLFF.

There are a few counts of this clone. CDR3 sequence (DNA): TGTGCCAGCAGCCTAAACCAAATCACCGGGGAGCTGTTTTTT. Amino acid sequence: CASSLNQITGELFF. The chain combines TRBV11-2 with TRBJ2-2; D ambiguous. The V and J ends lost 5 bases and 4 bases respectively, with 11 bases between them. The CDR3 has 14 residues. Germline loops: CDR1 SGHAT, CDR2 FQNNGV.

V is TRBV7-3 and J is TRBJ1-2; 7 bases are a match to TRBD1. The germline CDR1 and CDR2 sequences are SGHTA and FQGTGA. V lost 5 bases, J lost 0 bases, and 9 bases stayed unmatched. This CDR3 spans 16 amino acids. DNA of the CDR3: TGTGCCAGCAGCCGGACAGGCTCCCCGTCTAACTATGGCTACACCTTC. Its translation: CASSRTGSPSNYGYTF. Full variable domain (remainder filled in from reference TRBV7-3 and TRBJ1-2): GAGVSQTPSNKVTEKGKYVELRCDPISGHTALYWYRQSLGQGPEFLIYFQGTGAADDSGLPNDRFFAVRPEGSVSTLKIQRTERGDSAVYLCASSRTGSPSNYGYTFGSGTRLTVV.

The chain recombines TRBV7-2 with TRBJ1-1, with D unclear. CDR3 length: 13 residues. Per the germline V gene, CDR1 is SGHTA and CDR2 is FQGNSA. The V gene lost 2 bases and the J gene lost 6 bases, with 10 bases spanning the gap. The CDR3 region has the DNA TGTGCCAGCAGCTTATCGGTCGTGGCTGAAGCTTTCTTT. Amino acid sequence: CASSLSVVAEAFF.

The genes are TRBV4-2 and TRBJ2-1; 10 nucleotides line up with TRBD2. There are 14 residues in the CDR3. The V gene's germline CDR1 is LGHNA and CDR2 YNFKEQ. J lost 3 bases, V lost 5 bases, and 1 base had no gene match. The CDR3 coding sequence is TGTGCCAGCAGCGAGCGGGAGGGCTACAATGAGCAGTTCTTC. Its translation is CASSEREGYNEQFF.

The chain employs TRBV19 and TRBJ2-5; 14 nucleotides align to TRBD2. Trimming cost V 5 bases and J 5 bases; bases outside gene matches: 13. The CDR3 loop spans 18 amino acids. Germline CDR1 and CDR2: LNHDA and SQIVND (reference sequence). CDR3 coding DNA: TGTGCCAGTAGTCCAGGACTAGCGGGAGGTTCAACGACGGAGACCCAGTACTTC. Protein product: CASSPGLAGGSTTETQYF.

The genes are TRBV4-3 and TRBJ2-3, with TRBD2 matching 12 bases. The germline V gene encodes CDR1 LGHNA and CDR2 YSLEER. J lost 3 bases, V lost 0 bases, and 7 bases had no gene match. The CDR3 length is 18 residues. The CDR3 coding sequence is TGCGCCAGCAGCCAAGATCGGACTAGCGGGGATTTAACAGATACGCAGTATTTT. The encoded protein is CASSQDRTSGDLTDTQYF.

The V and J genes are TRBV12-3 or TRBV12-4 and TRBJ1-2, with a weak D call TRBD1 (5 bases). The CDR3 consists of 11 residues. Trimming pared 6 bases from V and 7 bases from J, leaving 9 bases between. The CDR3 loop is CASSPGFGYTF. The CDR3 bases are TGTGCCAGCAGCCCAGGGTTTGGCTACACCTTC.

This clone showed up just a few times. The V and J genes are TRBV3-1 (or the pseudogene TRBV3-2) and TRBJ2-7; 7 nucleotides match TRBD1. The CDR3 contains 13 residues. The germline V gene encodes CDR1 LGHDT and CDR2 YNNKEL (reference sequence). V lost 4 bases and J lost 13; bases outside the gene matches: 13. The CDR3 sequence: CASSPRDRSLLYF. CDR3 in DNA: TGTGCCAGCAGCCCCCGGGACAGATCCCTCCTCTACTTC.

The chain carries TRBV2 and TRBJ1-5; 7 bases agree with TRBD1. The germline V gene encodes CDR1 SNHLY and CDR2 FYNNEI. Germline trimming cut 8 bases from V and 5 bases from J; bases unmatched to any gene: 12. The CDR3 runs 15 residues. This CDR3 is CASEPRTGFDQPQHF. The CDR3 bases are TGTGCCAGCGAACCGAGGACAGGCTTTGATCAGCCCCAGCATTTT.

This clone was counted once. The CDR3 loop reads CAWSPGLAEGELFF. For the CDR3, the DNA is TGTGCCTGGAGCCCGGGACTAGCGGAAGGGGAGCTGTTTTTT. This chain uses TRBV30 with TRBJ2-2; 11 bases agree with TRBD2. Trimming at V came to 3 bases and at J to 8 bases, leaving 5 bases not matched to a gene. The CDR3 loop spans 14 amino acids. CDR1 GTSNPN and CDR2 SVGIG come from the germline V gene (reference sequence). Looking up the rest from reference TRBV30 and TRBJ2-2 gives the full variable domain: SQTIHQWPATLVQPVGSPLSLECTVEGTSNPNLYWYRQAAGRGLQLLFYSVGIGQISSEVPQNLSASRPQDRQFILSSKKLLLSDSGFYLCAWSPGLAEGELFFGEGSRLTVL.